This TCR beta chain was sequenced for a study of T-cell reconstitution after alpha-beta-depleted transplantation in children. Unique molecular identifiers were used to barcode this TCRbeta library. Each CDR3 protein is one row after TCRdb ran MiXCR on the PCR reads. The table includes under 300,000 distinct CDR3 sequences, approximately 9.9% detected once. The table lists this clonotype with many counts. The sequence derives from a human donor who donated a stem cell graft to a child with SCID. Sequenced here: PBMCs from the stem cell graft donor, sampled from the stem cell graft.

The chain's CDR3 is CASSTGGGEDEQFF. CDR3 bases: TGTGCCAGCAGCACGGGGGGGGGCGAAGATGAGCAGTTCTTC. The chain recombines TRBV7-2 with TRBJ2-1, with 8 nucleotides matching TRBD2. This CDR3 spans 14 amino acids. The junction had 8 bases not matched to a gene; V was cut back by 5 bases and J by 8 bases. Per the germline V gene, CDR1 is SGHTA and CDR2 is FQGNSA. Filled out from reference TRBV7-2 and TRBJ2-1, the complete variable domain reads GAGVSQSPSNKVTEKGKDVELRCDPISGHTALYWYRQSLGQGLEFLIYFQGNSAPDKSGLPSDRFSAERTGGSVSTLTIQRTQQEDSAVYLCASSTGGGEDEQFFGPGTRLTVL.